This T cell receptor (beta chain) was documented in a study of naive and memory T cell subsets. An equimolar mix of two oligonucleotides served as the beta constant-region primer for TRBC1 and TRBC2. Ligated cDNA was amplified by four rounds of PCR with nested alpha and beta constant-region primers and SP2. The cDNA 3' end received a ligated single-stranded oligonucleotide carrying the SP2 primer and a 12-nucleotide UMI. A single record per CDR3 protein comes from TCRdb applying MiXCR to the UMI-ligation and nested PCR reads. The data show approximately 140,000 distinct CDR3 sequences, roughly 22% seen once. This clonotype was counted only a few times. Antigen unknown. Overall study findings and caveats: In naive cells, over 90% of TCR sequences were seen only once. Naive repertoires, especially CD8, held a few larger clonotypes, possibly memory cells re-expressing CD45RA.

CD8 T cells were positively selected from what remained after CD4 positive selection. The sequencing input was naive CD4+ T cells from blood. This sequence was found in a human donor in good health.

The CDR3 reads CSARVDGTSTDTQYF. CDR3 coding DNA: TGCAGTGCTAGAGTCGACGGAACTAGCACAGATACGCAGTATTTT. The chain is built from TRBV20-1 and TRBJ2-3; D unresolved. Per the germline V gene, CDR1 is DFQATT and CDR2 is SNEGSKA (reference sequence). The CDR3 is made up of 15 amino acids. V shed 1 base and J shed 0 bases, with 11 bases lying between them.